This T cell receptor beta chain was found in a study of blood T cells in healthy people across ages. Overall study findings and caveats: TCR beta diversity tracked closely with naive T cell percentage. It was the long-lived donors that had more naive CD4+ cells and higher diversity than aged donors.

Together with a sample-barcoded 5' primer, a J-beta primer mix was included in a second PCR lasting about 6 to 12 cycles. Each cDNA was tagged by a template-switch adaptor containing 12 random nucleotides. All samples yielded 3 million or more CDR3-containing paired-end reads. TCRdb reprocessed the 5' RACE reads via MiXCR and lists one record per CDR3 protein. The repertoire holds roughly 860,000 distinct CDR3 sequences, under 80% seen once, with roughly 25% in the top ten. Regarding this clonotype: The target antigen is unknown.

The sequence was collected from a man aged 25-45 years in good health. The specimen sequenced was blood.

The CDR3 sequence: CASSKERRGGNQPQHF. In nucleotides, the CDR3 is TGTGCCAGCAGCAAAGAACGCAGGGGTGGCAATCAGCCCCAGCATTTT. The chain joins TRBV21-1 to TRBJ1-5; TRBD1, the table's D call, was not compared with the DNA. TRBV21-1 is labeled a pseudogene. The CDR3 loop spans 16 amino acids.